The clone carrying this T cell receptor beta chain was seen more than once but under ten times. The data stem from a study of neoadjuvant anti-PD-1 for oral cavity cancer. Blood libraries mostly used roughly 440 ng genomic DNA, six replicates each. Repertoires were generated with immunoSEQ multiplex PCR, while TCRdb's copy carries only in-frame clones and drops some. The sample contains tens of thousands of clones, around four fifths of which appear only once. V lost 4 bases and J lost 13, with 17 bases in between. CDR1 is LNHDA, CDR2 SQIVND, per germline (reference sequence). The length of the CDR3 is 13 residues. These newly diagnosed stage II-IVA oral cavity squamous cell carcinoma patients had no prior systemic or radiation treatment.

The sample was PBMCs, taken before nivolumab (anti-PD-1) treatment. V usage is TRBV19 and J usage is TRBJ2-1; D possibly corresponds to TRBD2 (5 bases). This receptor was taken from a person aged 40-85 years with oral cavity squamous cell carcinoma. CDR3 loop: CASSTNLLGIQFF. The CDR3 DNA is TGTGCCAGTAGTACCAACCTCCTCGGGATCCAGTTCTTC.